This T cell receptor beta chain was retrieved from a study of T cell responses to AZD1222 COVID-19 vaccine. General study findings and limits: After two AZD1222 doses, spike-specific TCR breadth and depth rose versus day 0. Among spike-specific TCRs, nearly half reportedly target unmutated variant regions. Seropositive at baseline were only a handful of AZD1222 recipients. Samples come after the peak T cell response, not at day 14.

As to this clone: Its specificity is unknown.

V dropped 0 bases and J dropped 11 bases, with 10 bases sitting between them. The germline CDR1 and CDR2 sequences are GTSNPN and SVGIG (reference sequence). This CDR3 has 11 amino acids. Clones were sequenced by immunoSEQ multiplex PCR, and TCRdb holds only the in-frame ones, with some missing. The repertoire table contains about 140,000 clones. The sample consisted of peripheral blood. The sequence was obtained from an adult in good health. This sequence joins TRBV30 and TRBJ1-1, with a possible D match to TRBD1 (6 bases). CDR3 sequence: CAWSVGGRAFF. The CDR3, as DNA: TGTGCCTGGAGTGTTGGGGGGCGCGCTTTCTTT.